This TCR beta chain derives from a study of identical twins. Findings and limits, study-wide: Out-of-frame beta chain sequences displayed weaker excess sharing between twins. Whereas memory repertoires showed no such difference, abundant cord blood beta clonotypes carried fewer insertions.

Healthy Caucasians alone served as donors. This CDR3 is built from 13 residues. Germline CDR1 reads SGHTA; CDR2 reads FQGNSA. V was trimmed by 1 base and J by 11 bases, leaving 12 bases between them. Template switching added a universal primer binding site, and final cDNA carried unique molecular identifiers. TCRdb passed the 5' RACE reads through MiXCR, listing each CDR3 protein once. The table lists roughly 490,000 distinct CDR3 sequences, more than 13% of them singletons. Remarks on this clonotype: Its antigen is unknown.

These data were also filed under a second study, of yellow fever vaccine responses in identical twins.

The sample consisted of CD4+ T cells sorted from blood. The TCR was taken from a woman under 30 in good health. The J gene is TRBJ1-5, the V gene TRBV7-2; no firm D call. The CDR3 here is CASSLENAAAQHF. CDR3 nucleotides: TGTGCCAGCAGCTTAGAGAATGCGGCAGCCCAGCATTTT.